Listed below are T cell receptor beta chains from one sample, sequenced in a study of CD8 T cells in Susac syndrome. TCRdb called the immunoSEQ multiplex PCR reads again in MiXCR, with one record for every CDR3 protein. The sample has roughly 110,000 distinct CDR3 sequences, 85% to 95% seen once. The sequenced material came from CD4+ T cells from PBMCs. These receptors came from a human donor in good health. The CDR3 runs from the conserved cysteine through the conserved F or W. Fields, in order: CDR3 protein, CDR3 DNA, J gene, CDR3 length, clone size, V gene, D gene. A D gene is named only where the DNA matches it firmly. For some rows the clone size is stated as once, few or many, or as a class when expanded; others skip it.

cdr3_aa: CASSQLGEETQYF
cdr3_nt: TGCGCCAGCAGCCAACTGGGGGAAGAGACCCAGTACTTC
j_call: TRBJ2-5
cdr3_length: 13
clone_size: -
v_call: TRBV4-3
d_call: -

cdr3_aa: CASSLLEPRYGDTEAFF
cdr3_nt: TGTGCCAGCAGCCTTCTCGAGCCCAGGTATGGGGACACTGAAGCTTTCTTT
j_call: TRBJ1-1
cdr3_length: 17
clone_size: once
v_call: TRBV7-8
d_call: -

cdr3_aa: CASSGDRPNNKAFF
cdr3_nt: TGTGCCAGCAGTGGAGACAGGCCGAACAACAAAGCTTTCTTT
j_call: TRBJ1-1
cdr3_length: 14
clone_size: -
v_call: TRBV25-1
d_call: -

cdr3_aa: CAISELQGGEQYF
cdr3_nt: TGTGCCATCAGTGAGTTACAGGGGGGCGAGCAGTACTTC
j_call: TRBJ2-7
cdr3_length: 13
clone_size: few
v_call: TRBV10-3
d_call: TRBD1

cdr3_aa: CASTETGSSYEQYF
cdr3_nt: TGTGCCAGCACCGAAACAGGGTCCTCCTACGAGCAGTACTTC
j_call: TRBJ2-7
cdr3_length: 14
clone_size: -
v_call: TRBV6-5
d_call: -

cdr3_aa: CASSFGGAADEKLFF
cdr3_nt: TGTGCCAGCAGCTTCGGGGGGGCAGCCGATGAAAAACTGTTTTTT
j_call: TRBJ1-4
cdr3_length: 15
clone_size: -
v_call: TRBV4-2
d_call: -

cdr3_aa: CASSDKHGMNTEAFF
cdr3_nt: TGTGCCAGCAGCGATAAACACGGAATGAACACTGAAGCTTTCTTT
j_call: TRBJ1-1
cdr3_length: 15
clone_size: once
v_call: TRBV5-4
d_call: -

cdr3_aa: CASSIGQGQETQYF
cdr3_nt: TGCGCCAGCAGCATCGGACAGGGGCAGGAGACCCAGTACTTC
j_call: TRBJ2-5
cdr3_length: 14
clone_size: -
v_call: TRBV5-1
d_call: TRBD1

cdr3_aa: CSAHGDSVSDGYTF
cdr3_nt: TGCAGTGCCCACGGGGACAGCGTCTCTGATGGCTACACCTTC
j_call: TRBJ1-2
cdr3_length: 14
clone_size: -
v_call: TRBV20-1
d_call: TRBD1

cdr3_aa: CASSVGSGTEAFF
cdr3_nt: TGTGCCAGCAGCGTGGGGTCCGGGACTGAAGCTTTCTTT
j_call: TRBJ1-1
cdr3_length: 13
clone_size: -
v_call: TRBV9
d_call: -

cdr3_aa: CASSLGQAADTQYF
cdr3_nt: TGTGCCAGCAGCTTAGGCCAGGCCGCAGATACGCAGTATTTT
j_call: TRBJ2-3
cdr3_length: 14
clone_size: -
v_call: TRBV7-9
d_call: -

cdr3_aa: CASSPPLGAGVNTDTQYF
cdr3_nt: TGTGCCAGCAGCCCCCCCTTAGGTGCGGGGGTTAACACAGATACGCAGTATTTT
j_call: TRBJ2-3
cdr3_length: 18
clone_size: -
v_call: TRBV3-1
d_call: TRBD2

cdr3_aa: CSAREVEGSSNEQFF
cdr3_nt: TGCAGTGCCCGGGAAGTCGAGGGATCTTCCAATGAGCAGTTCTTC
j_call: TRBJ2-1
cdr3_length: 15
clone_size: -
v_call: TRBV20-1
d_call: -